This T cell receptor beta chain originates from a study of cytomegalovirus exposure and HLA in healthy donors. Sequenced by immunoSEQ multiplex PCR; TCRdb stores in-frame clones only, minus some. The sample shows some 79,000 clones, just under 95% of them seen only once. Material: PBMCs. This receptor was obtained from a woman in her late teens or twenties in good health and CMV-seropositive.

This CDR3 is CAWGDRNTEAFF. Written as DNA, the CDR3 is TGTGCCTGGGGGGACAGGAACACTGAAGCTTTCTTT. This chain joins TRBV30 and TRBJ1-1; the match to TRBD1 covers 7 bases. This CDR3 is built from 12 residues. Losses at the gene ends were 5 bases for V and 1 base for J; bases not matched to a gene: 1. Germline CDR1 is GTSNPN and CDR2 is SVGIG (reference sequence).